A selection of T cell receptor beta chains follows, all from one sample in a study of T cell responses to AZD1222 COVID-19 vaccine. The protocol was immunoSEQ multiplex PCR, while the TCRdb copy is restricted to in-frame clones and leaves out a portion. The sample yields roughly 120,000 clones, about 85% seen once. The specimen comprised peripheral blood, sampled 28 days after the second AZD1222 dose. The receptors originated from an adult who received the AZD1222 COVID-19 vaccine. Each CDR3 is given with its conserved first and last residue. Each record gives: V gene, D gene, clone size, J gene, CDR3 DNA, CDR3 protein. D genes are given only for firm matches. The size field is filled for only some rows; it gives once, few, many or a size class.

>TRBV7-2|.|.|TRBJ1-2
TGTGCCAGCAGCCCCTACAATCCAGCCTATGGCTACACCTTC
CASSPYNPAYGYTF
>TRBV12-5|.|.|TRBJ1-2
TGTGCTAGTGGTTTGGTACGGGGAGGCTACACCTTC
CASGLVRGGYTF
>TRBV11-2|TRBD1|.|TRBJ1-1
TGTGCCAGCAGCTTAGTTCGGTATCCAGGACAGGACACTTTT
CASSLVRYPGQDTF
>TRBV6-5|.|few|TRBJ2-5
TGTGCCAGTGGGGGCCAAGAGACCCAGTACTTC
CASGGQETQYF
>TRBV27|TRBD1|.|TRBJ2-3
TGTGCCAGCAGTTTAAGGGGGCCGCCAGATACGCAGTATTTT
CASSLRGPPDTQYF
>TRBV2|.|.|TRBJ2-7
TGTGCCAGCCGCCCAGGGGACCCCTACGAGCAGTACTTC
CASRPGDPYEQYF
>TRBV3-1/TRBV3-2|.|.|TRBJ2-1
TGTGCCAGCAGCCTGACGCTGGGACTGGGCTCCTACAATGAGCAGTTCTTC
CASSLTLGLGSYNEQFF
>TRBV30|TRBD1|.|TRBJ1-4
TGTGCCTGGAGTGGGGGGGACAGGTTTTTAACTAATGAAAAACTGTTTTTT
CAWSGGDRFLTNEKLFF
>TRBV6-2/TRBV6-3|.|few|TRBJ1-5
TGTGCCAGCAGTTACGGAGGGAGACAGCCCCAGCATTTT
CASSYGGRQPQHF
>TRBV2|TRBD1|.|TRBJ1-5
TGTGCCAGCAGTGAATTAAGAGGGGGCCGGAATCAGCCCCAGCATTTT
CASSELRGGRNQPQHF
>TRBV7-6|.|.|TRBJ1-5
TGTGCCAGCAGCTTAGGGGGGTTCCAGCCCCAGCATTTT
CASSLGGFQPQHF
>TRBV7-9|TRBD2|.|TRBJ2-7
TGTGCCAGCAGCGTCCCGACTAGCGGGGCCTCCTACGAGCAGTACTTC
CASSVPTSGASYEQYF
>TRBV11-2|.|.|TRBJ2-2
TGTGCCAGCAGCTTGGGACGGGGCACCGGGGAGCTGTTTTTT
CASSLGRGTGELFF
>TRBV6-5|TRBD1|.|TRBJ1-2
TGTGCCAGCAGCTCACAGGGGATTGGCTATGGCTACACCTTC
CASSSQGIGYGYTF